This T cell receptor (beta chain) appears in the sequencing data of a study of T cell responses to AZD1222 COVID-19 vaccine. General study points: Possibly, clonal diversity was underestimated; donors were largely white British and included more females. Reportedly, nearly half of unique spike TCRs recognized epitopes outside B.1.351/B.1.1.7 mutations. Recipients of two AZD1222 doses showed rising Spike-specific TCR breadth and depth. Repertoires were sampled only after the peak T cell response.

Concerning this clone itself: Its antigen is as yet unknown.

Germline V gene lookup returns CDR1 MNHEY and CDR2 SVGAGI. V shed 5 bases and J shed 1 base, with 8 bases lying between them. The CDR3 extends over 13 amino acids. The protocol was immunoSEQ multiplex PCR, while the TCRdb copy is restricted to in-frame clones and leaves out a portion. The sample carries around 180,000 clones, roughly nine tenths recorded once. The specimen comprised peripheral blood, sampled on day 0 of AZD1222 vaccination. The rearrangement uses TRBV6-5 and TRBJ2-5; D is ambiguous. The clonotype comes from an adult in good health. This CDR3 reads CASSRVFQETQYF. As DNA, the CDR3 is TGTGCCAGCAGTCGGGTTTTCCAAGAGACCCAGTACTTC.